This section outlines one T cell receptor beta chain sequence together with its context. The CDR3 is made up of 16 amino acids. V gave up 2 bases and J gave up 0 bases, with 11 bases separating them. Germline V gene sequence: CDR1 SGHTA, CDR2 FQGTGA. The sample is drawn from a study of blood T cell repertoires in COVID-19. Study-wide background: From T cells, B-cell-depleted T cells, or PBMCs came the material, which was cDNA or gDNA.

Authors' analysis steps: By means of reference gene primer amplification, nucleated cell counts were estimated. Assay used: immunoSEQ multiplex PCR; TCRdb lists only in-frame clones, some missing. V, J and clone size are those of that table, while D and trimming were read from the DNA. The profile covers a few hundred thousand clones, with 80% to 85% appearing a single time and roughly 3.6% taken by the ten largest. Individuals drawn from around 24 US areas were roughly 18 to 95 years old. V and J are TRBV7-3 and TRBJ2-1, with D possibly TRBD2 on 5 matching bases. The specimen was PBMCs or T cells enriched from blood (not recorded which). The TCR originated in a man aged 45-60 years who had recovered from COVID-19. The CDR3 is CASSLWGESSYNEQFF. The CDR3 nucleotides read TGTGCCAGCAGCTTATGGGGAGAGAGCTCCTACAATGAGCAGTTCTTC.